The 8 T cell receptor beta chains below were found in one sample sequenced in a study of cytomegalovirus exposure and HLA in healthy donors. Sequenced by immunoSEQ multiplex PCR; TCRdb stores in-frame clones only, minus some. The sample records about 280,000 clones, 65% to 90% being singletons. Sample: PBMCs. Receptors were obtained from a woman aged 18-35 years in good health and CMV-seronegative.

The chain has TRBV29-1 and TRBJ2-2; TRBD1 aligns across 9 bases. The V segment lost 7 bases and the J segment 6 bases; nucleotides outside the gene matches: 9. Germline V gene lookup returns CDR1 SQVTM and CDR2 ANQGSEA. The CDR3 is 14 residues long. The CDR3 DNA reads TGCAGCGCCAGGGACAGGGAAAAGGCCGGGGAGCTGTTTTTT. Residues: CSARDREKAGELFF.

The J gene is TRBJ1-1, the V gene TRBV6-5, with D possibly being TRBD1 (6 bases). The CDR3 spans 15 residues. The germline V and J ends were trimmed by 2 bases and 4 bases, with 14 bases remaining between them. Germline CDR1 is MNHEY and CDR2 is SVGAGI. CDR3: CASSYAGQIITEAFF. The CDR3 nucleotides read TGTGCCAGCAGTTACGCCGGACAGATAATCACTGAAGCTTTCTTT.

This chain connects TRBV28 to TRBJ1-6; D not certain. V gave up 5 bases and J gave up 0 bases, with 11 bases separating them. This CDR3 has 16 amino acids. In germline, CDR1 is MDHEN, CDR2 SYDVKM. The CDR3 is CASSIGGSSYNSPLHF. The CDR3 DNA reads as TGTGCCAGCAGTATAGGCGGTAGCTCCTATAATTCACCCCTCCACTTT.

The chain joins TRBV7-2 to TRBJ2-7; D uncertain. Trimming shortened V by 1 base and J by 6 bases, and 13 bases separated the two germline ends. Germline CDR1 SGHTA, CDR2 FQGNSA. The CDR3 is 14 amino acids. The CDR3 region is CASSLVMSFGEQYF. The CDR3 DNA follows: TGTGCCAGCAGCTTAGTGATGAGTTTCGGCGAGCAGTACTTC.

The gene calls are TRBV6-4 and TRBJ2-3; 9 bases are a match to TRBD2. CDR1 and CDR2 from the germline V gene are MRHNA and SNTAGT. The CDR3 is 16 amino acids. Germline trimming cut 5 bases from V and 4 bases from J; bases unmatched to any gene: 10. As DNA, the CDR3 is TGTGCCAGCAGTCGCGTCCGGGCGGGGGGGCCAGATACGCAGTATTTT. As protein: CASSRVRAGGPDTQYF.

The chain is built from TRBV7-9 and TRBJ2-7; the match to TRBD2 covers 11 bases. The germline CDR1 and CDR2 sequences are SEHNR and FQNEAQ (reference sequence). V shed 1 base and J 1 base; nucleotides not matched to a gene: 0. The CDR3 consists of 15 residues. For the CDR3, the DNA is TGTGCCAGCAGCTTAGGACTAGCGGGATCCTACGAGCAGTACTTC. Translating it yields CASSLGLAGSYEQYF.

The chain joins TRBV27 to TRBJ1-2; 9 bases map to TRBD1. V was clipped by 11 bases and J by 3 bases; unmatched bases: 7. The CDR3 covers 13 residues. The germline V gene has CDR1 MNHEY and CDR2 SMNVEV (reference sequence). CDR3 nucleotide sequence: TGTGCCTCCAGGGACAGGGTTGACTATGGCTACACCTTC. It is translated as CASRDRVDYGYTF.

The rearrangement links TRBV7-9 to TRBJ1-1; D call uncertain. V was shortened by 3 bases and J by 0 bases, with 11 bases between the two germline ends. The CDR3 consists of 15 residues. Germline CDR1 reads SEHNR; CDR2 reads FQNEAQ (reference sequence). The CDR3 region is CASSFATAMNTEAFF. In DNA, the CDR3 is TGTGCCAGCAGCTTTGCAACAGCTATGAACACTGAAGCTTTCTTT.